Below, 21 T cell receptor beta chains from the same sample are listed, as sequenced in a study of T cell repertoires in cytomegalovirus infection. MiXCR, run by TCRdb on the reads, gives a single entry per CDR3 protein. The table records 150,000 or so distinct CDR3 sequences, 5.5% to 8% of them present only once. Sequenced sample: PBMCs. Source of these receptors: a human donor in good health (CMV status not recorded). Some clones in this sample may be carry-over from other donors' samples.

This chain uses TRBV7-2 with TRBJ1-1; 7 nucleotides line up with TRBD1. This CDR3 comprises 14 residues. The germline CDR1 and CDR2 sequences are SGHTA and FQGNSA. V dropped 3 bases and J dropped 3; count of bases not matched to a gene: 4. In nucleotides, the CDR3 is TGTGCCAGCAGCTTGACAGGGATTCACACTGAAGCTTTCTTT. The encoded protein is CASSLTGIHTEAFF. The complete variable domain, with remaining parts taken from reference TRBV7-2 and TRBJ1-1, reads GAGVSQSPSNKVTEKGKDVELRCDPISGHTALYWYRQSLGQGLEFLIYFQGNSAPDKSGLPSDRFSAERTGGSVSTLTIQRTQQEDSAVYLCASSLTGIHTEAFFGQGTRLTVV.

This clonotype was detected many times. The V call is TRBV9, the J call TRBJ2-1; 14 bases are shared with TRBD2. Germline-derived CDR1 and CDR2 are SGDLS and YYNGEE. Losses at the gene ends were 4 bases for V and 8 bases for J; bases not matched to a gene: 11. CDR3 length: 17 amino acids. CDR3 residues: CASSLTPGTSGGHEQFF. CDR3 nucleotide sequence: TGTGCCAGCAGCCTCACCCCCGGGACTAGCGGGGGTCATGAGCAGTTCTTC.

This clonotype was observed at least ten times. This chain joins TRBV12-3 or TRBV12-4 and TRBJ2-7, with 11 bases lining up with TRBD1. The length of the CDR3 is 14 residues. Losses at the gene ends were 3 bases for V and 6 bases for J; bases not matched to a gene: 4. The CDR3 loop is CASSFRTGGVEQYF. The DNA for the CDR3 is TGTGCCAGCAGTTTCAGGACAGGGGGCGTCGAGCAGTACTTC.

This clonotype was seen many times. The chain joins TRBV29-1 to TRBJ2-7; 8 bases are shared with TRBD2. With V trimmed by 7 bases and J by 7 bases, 12 bases remained unmatched. The CDR3 covers 13 residues. Germline loops: CDR1 SQVTM, CDR2 ANQGSEA. The chain's CDR3 is CSAVSGGIGEQYF. DNA for the CDR3: TGCAGCGCCGTAAGCGGGGGCATCGGAGAGCAGTACTTC.

This clonotype was counted only a few times. This chain uses TRBV4-2 with TRBJ1-2, with D possibly matching TRBD1 (6 bases). The ends were cut back, 0 bases at V and 4 bases at J, with 24 bases in the middle. Germline V lookup: CDR1 LGHNA, CDR2 YNFKEQ. The CDR3 length is 19 residues. CDR3 sequence (DNA): TGTGCCAGCAGCCAAGATTCCAGGGGCCGCAGCCCTAACACCTATGGCTACACCTTC. It codes for CASSQDSRGRSPNTYGYTF.

This rearrangement joins TRBV11-2 to TRBJ1-6; D gene ambiguous. The CDR3 is made up of 14 amino acids. Deletions cut 6 bases from V and 5 bases from J, with 11 bases between. CDR1 and CDR2 from the germline V gene are SGHAT and FQNNGV. The CDR3 DNA follows: TGTGCCAGCAGGAGATGGGGAGATAATTCACCCCTCCACTTT. It encodes CASRRWGDNSPLHF.

This clonotype occurred many times. The chain has TRBV12-3 or TRBV12-4 and TRBJ1-1, with 8 bases aligning to TRBD1. The length of the CDR3 is 14 residues. Trimming took 4 bases from V and 3 from J; bases not matched to a gene: 4. The CDR3 spells CASSWDRRYTEAFF. CDR3 coding DNA: TGTGCCAGCAGTTGGGACAGGCGGTACACTGAAGCTTTCTTT.

V gene TRBV20-1 combines with J gene TRBJ1-2; 9 nucleotides align to TRBD1. Germline V gene data show CDR1 as DFQATT and CDR2 as SNEGSKA (reference sequence). The CDR3 has 19 residues. The J segment lost 5 bases and the V segment lost 5 bases, leaving 24 bases of the junction unmatched. In nucleotides, the CDR3 is TGCAGTGCTTCGGATGATGACAGGGGGTTTACTCCAGATCTTTATGGCTACACCTTC. The encoded protein is CSASDDDRGFTPDLYGYTF.

This clonotype was seen ten or more times. This chain joins TRBV28 and TRBJ2-1, with TRBD2 matching over 11 bases. Germline assignment: CDR1 MDHEN and CDR2 SYDVKM. Trimming at V came to 3 bases and at J to 8 bases, leaving 12 bases not matched to a gene. The CDR3 is 17 amino acids. In nucleotides, the CDR3 is TGTGCCAGCAGTTTCAGGCGGGGTAGCGGGGGGGCCGATGAGCAGTTCTTC. Encoded protein: CASSFRRGSGGADEQFF.

Ten or more counts support this clonotype. V and J are TRBV19 and TRBJ1-5, with no clear D. V was clipped by 5 bases and J by 1 base, with 9 bases between them. Germline V lookup: CDR1 LNHDA, CDR2 SQIVND (reference sequence). The CDR3 sequence is 14 residues long. Written as DNA, the CDR3 is TGTGCCAGTAGTCCCATGGACAGCAATCAGCCCCAGCATTTT. Amino acids: CASSPMDSNQPQHF.

The count of this clonotype is one. V and J are TRBV7-3 and TRBJ1-1; D unresolved. The V gene's germline CDR1 is SGHTA and CDR2 FQGTGA. This CDR3 is 14 amino acids long. Trimming left V 2 bases short and J 1 base short, with 8 bases between. In DNA, the CDR3 is TGTGCCAGCAGCTTACAGTCGTCGAACACTGAAGCTTTCTTT. It yields the protein CASSLQSSNTEAFF.

This chain uses TRBV6-1 with TRBJ2-2; maybe TRBD2 (6 bases). The CDR3 sequence is 17 residues long. Germline loops: CDR1 MNHNS, CDR2 SASEGT. With 7 bases removed from V and 9 bases from J, the gap between germline ends came to 27 bases. CDR3: CASTPTSPLAGTRELFF. For the CDR3, the DNA is TGTGCCAGCACCCCCACGAGCCCCCTCGCCGGGACTCGGGAGCTGTTTTTT.

There are many counts of this clonotype. The chain uses TRBV7-2 and TRBJ2-7, with TRBD1 identical over 9 bases. This CDR3 spans 15 amino acids. Germline CDR1 SGHTA, CDR2 FQGNSA. V was pared by 1 base and J by 2 bases, with 3 bases of the junction left unmatched. The DNA for the CDR3 is TGTGCCAGCAGCTTAGGAGGACAGGGGACCTACGAGCAGTACTTC. Translation gives CASSLGGQGTYEQYF.

As for this clonotype: Sequence at one end of the junction differs from germline and may be a read error. This sequence joins TRBV25-1 and TRBJ1-1; 7 bases align to TRBD1. The CDR3 covers 13 residues. Germline V CDR1 and CDR2: MGHDK, SYGVNS. The CDR3: CVSRGQLNTEAFF. The CDR3 DNA is TGTGTCAGCCGGGGACAGCTCAACACTGAAGCTTTCTTT.

This clonotype was counted many times. V and J are TRBV6-5 and TRBJ2-3; TRBD2 matches 15 bases. CDR3 length: 18 amino acids. The germline CDR1 and CDR2 sequences are MNHEY and SVGAGI. V trimming: 4 bases; J trimming: 0 bases; junction bases outside the gene matches: 5. CDR3 bases: TGTGCCAGCAGTTCGCTCGGGACTAGCGGGGGGAGCACAGATACGCAGTATTTT. This encodes CASSSLGTSGGSTDTQYF.

This clonotype was counted ten times or more. This chain joins TRBV7-2 and TRBJ1-5; D not certain. The CDR3 totals 13 residues. The germline V gene has CDR1 SGHTA and CDR2 FQGNSA. The ends were cut back, 5 bases at V and 2 bases at J, with 7 bases in the middle. CDR3 nucleotides: TGTGCCAGCAGCGACGGAGGCAATCAGCCCCAGCATTTT. This sequence encodes CASSDGGNQPQHF.

The rearrangement links TRBV14 to TRBJ1-2; D is possibly TRBD1 (6 bases). The length of the CDR3 is 11 residues. V was trimmed by 9 bases and J by 7 bases, leaving 12 bases between them. Germline V gene lookup returns CDR1 SGHDN and CDR2 FVKESK. This CDR3 is CARSQGAGYTF. The CDR3 DNA reads TGTGCCAGGTCACAGGGTGCTGGCTACACCTTC.

This clonotype occurred a few times. CDR3 in DNA: TGTGCCAGGGCGGACAGCTGGCAACCCTACGAGCAGTACTTC. This gives the protein CARADSWQPYEQYF. The chain links TRBV27 to TRBJ2-7, with a possible D match to TRBD1 (6 bases). Deletions cut 9 bases from V and 2 bases from J, with 17 bases between. This CDR3 has 14 amino acids. The V gene's germline CDR1 is MNHEY and CDR2 SMNVEV (reference sequence).

This clonotype was counted between two and nine times. The chain employs TRBV29-1 and TRBJ1-2, with TRBD1 matching over 11 bases. Germline V gene sequence: CDR1 SQVTM, CDR2 ANQGSEA. Germline trimming cut 7 bases from V and 6 bases from J; bases unmatched to any gene: 7. This CDR3 is built from 13 residues. CDR3 sequence: CSARDRGANGYTF. DNA of the CDR3: TGCAGCGCTCGGGACAGGGGGGCGAATGGCTACACCTTC.

The chain is built from TRBV11-1 and TRBJ2-1, with no clear D. Germline values: CDR1 SGHAT, CDR2 FQDESV (reference sequence). The CDR3 length is 14 residues. V was clipped by 5 bases and J by 9 bases, with 17 bases between them. CDR3 in DNA: TGTGCCAGCAGCCCTCAGTTAAGTTCTGGTGAGCAGTTCTTC. Translated: CASSPQLSSGEQFF.

This chain connects TRBV5-4 to TRBJ2-1; D could derive from TRBD1 or TRBD2 (5 bases each). This CDR3 contains 15 residues. V dropped 5 bases and J dropped 3 bases, with 15 bases sitting between them. The germline gives CDR1 SGHNT, CDR2 YYREEE (reference sequence). CDR3: CASSRTGTNYNEQFF. The CDR3, as DNA: TGTGCCAGCAGTCGTACCGGGACGAACTACAATGAGCAGTTCTTC.